The present TCR beta chain was sequenced within a study of chemoradiotherapy in HPV16-positive cancers. Across the study: Functional T-cell assays on a couple of HPV16-positive patients' cells defined candidate HPV-specific clones and common TCR motifs.

The protocol was immunoSEQ multiplex PCR, while the TCRdb copy is restricted to in-frame clones and leaves out a portion. The repertoire holds some 35,000 clones, about nine tenths seen once, with roughly 3.6% in the top ten. As regards this clone: Its target is not known.

Germline V gene sequence: CDR1 SGHDT, CDR2 YYEEEE. The V gene lost 1 base and the J gene lost 3 bases, with 11 bases spanning the gap. The CDR3 consists of 14 residues. Notes on the study in general: HPV-specific T cells were functionally defined from only a couple of HPV16-positive patients.

The V gene is TRBV5-6, the J gene TRBJ2-7; D is ambiguous. Specimen: blood, collected from a patient who underwent chemoradiotherapy. The sequence derives from a human donor with HPV-associated anogenital cancer. CDR3 amino acids: CASSLSLTVYEQYF. CDR3 DNA sequence: TGTGCCAGCAGCTTGTCATTGACGGTCTACGAGCAGTACTTC.